A single sample is the source of the 21 T cell receptor beta chains below, sequenced in a study of T cells in Graves' hyperthyroidism and ophthalmopathy. TCR beta CDR3 sequences were amplified from RNA transcripts. First-round RT-PCR of the TCR CDR3 relied on the HTBI primer set. MiXCR, run by TCRdb on the multiplex PCR reads, gives a single entry per CDR3 protein. In the table there are 450,000 to 650,000 distinct CDR3 sequences, over 15% of which are singletons. Sequences were obtained from blood. The receptors shown here come from a woman aged 18-30 years with Graves' ophthalmopathy.

This clonotype was recorded once. The gene calls are TRBV20-1 and TRBJ2-7, with 10 bases aligning to TRBD1. Trimming took 5 bases from V and 5 from J; bases not matched to a gene: 3. Germline values: CDR1 DFQATT, CDR2 SNEGSKA (reference sequence). The CDR3 loop spans 12 amino acids. CDR3 protein: CSADGQGDEQYF. The CDR3 nucleotides are TGCAGTGCTGACGGACAGGGGGACGAGCAGTACTTC.

Only one count was recorded for this clonotype. The genes are TRBV28 and TRBJ1-5; D is undetermined. Germline CDR1 reads MDHEN; CDR2 reads SYDVKM. V lost 8 bases and J 5 bases, leaving 13 bases between the germline ends. The CDR3 has 13 amino acids. The CDR3 spells CASRTPAHQPQHF. In DNA form, the CDR3 reads TGTGCCAGCCGCACTCCGGCCCATCAGCCCCAGCATTTT.

This clonotype was seen ten or more times. This chain uses TRBV7-2 with TRBJ1-1, with D possibly matching TRBD1 (6 bases). CDR3 size: 14 residues. V was pared by 4 bases and J by 6 bases, with 15 bases between. Per the germline V gene, CDR1 is SGHTA and CDR2 is FQGNSA. The CDR3 protein is CASSYRGGVPEAFF. The CDR3 DNA follows: TGTGCCAGCAGCTATAGAGGGGGTGTCCCTGAAGCTTTCTTT.

This chain uses TRBV3-1 with TRBJ2-5; 10 nucleotides align to TRBD2. The CDR3 runs 15 residues. The V gene's germline CDR1 is LGHDT and CDR2 YNNKEL (reference sequence). After removal of 4 bases from V and 2 bases from J, the junction contained 4 bases not matched to a gene. CDR3 in DNA: TGTGCCAGCAGCCCGGGACTAGCGAATCAAGAGACCCAGTACTTC. Protein: CASSPGLANQETQYF.

This clonotype has ten or more counts. The rearrangement links TRBV28 to TRBJ2-7, with D maybe TRBD1 (6 bases). This CDR3 comprises 13 residues. The V gene lost 5 bases and the J gene lost 1 base, with 9 bases spanning the gap. The germline V gene encodes CDR1 MDHEN and CDR2 SYDVKM. The CDR3 spells CASSHGQSYEQYF. The DNA of the CDR3 is TGTGCCAGCAGTCATGGACAGTCCTACGAGCAGTACTTC.

Many counts were recorded for this clonotype. The chain links TRBV2 to TRBJ1-5, with 8 bases aligning to TRBD1. Germline trimming cut 8 bases from V and 0 bases from J; bases unmatched to any gene: 12. Germline V gene data show CDR1 as SNHLY and CDR2 as FYNNEI. The CDR3 extends over 17 amino acids. The CDR3 nucleotides are TGTGCCAGCTCCCGGGACAGGAGAACGTATAGCAATCAGCCCCAGCATTTT. This sequence encodes CASSRDRRTYSNQPQHF.

The CDR3 protein is CASSQDRGGTYEQYF. In DNA, the CDR3 is TGTGCCAGCAGCCAGGATAGGGGAGGGACCTACGAGCAGTACTTC. J is TRBJ2-7 and V is TRBV4-2; 7 bases are shared with TRBD2. Germline assignment: CDR1 LGHNA and CDR2 YNFKEQ. The V and J ends lost 3 bases and 2 bases, in that order; junction bases with no gene match: 7. This CDR3 region has 15 residues.

Many counts were recorded for this clonotype. The chain couples TRBV25-1 to TRBJ2-3; 8 bases map to TRBD2. V dropped 2 bases and J dropped 0; count of bases not matched to a gene: 10. The CDR3 length is 18 residues. The germline CDR1 and CDR2 sequences are MGHDK and SYGVNS. The CDR3 reads CASSEGRRTSRSTDTQYF. DNA for the CDR3: TGTGCCAGCAGTGAAGGACGCAGGACTAGCCGGAGCACAGATACGCAGTATTTT. The full variable domain, completed using reference TRBV25-1 and TRBJ2-3, is EADIYQTPRYLVIGTGKKITLECSQTMGHDKMYWYQQDPGMELHLIHYSYGVNSTEKGDLSSESTVSRIRTEHFPLTLESARPSHTSQYLCASSEGRRTSRSTDTQYFGPGTRLTVL.

About this clonotype itself: A much larger clone differs from this one at a single base, so this may be a read error. This chain uses TRBV7-2 with TRBJ2-7; D might be TRBD1 or TRBD2, each matching 5 bases. This CDR3 has 14 residues. The germline gives CDR1 SGHTA, CDR2 FQGNSA. V was pared by 4 bases and J by 3 bases, with 13 bases between. The CDR3: CASSSSLGDYEQYF. The CDR3 nucleotides read TGTGCCAGCAGCTCCAGTCTGGGGGACTACGAGCAGTACTTC.

The V and J genes are TRBV5-1 and TRBJ2-2, with 11 positions matching TRBD2. Germline V gene sequence: CDR1 SGHRS, CDR2 YFSETQ. The V and J ends lost 4 bases and 5 bases, in that order; junction bases with no gene match: 10. The CDR3 has 17 amino acids. The DNA for the CDR3 is TGCGCCAGCAGCACCCACTTAGCGGGAGGGTCTACCGGGGAGCTGTTTTTT. Translated, it gives CASSTHLAGGSTGELFF.

This clonotype was picked up many times. The genes are TRBV18 and TRBJ1-2; maybe TRBD1 (6 bases). V was pared by 1 base and J by 4 bases, with 13 bases between. This CDR3 contains 15 residues. CDR1 is KGHSH, CDR2 LQKENI, per germline. CDR3: CASSPQTGASYGYTF. Written as DNA, the CDR3 is TGTGCCAGCTCACCACAAACGGGGGCTTCCTATGGCTACACCTTC.

The chain has TRBV10-3 and TRBJ2-7, with TRBD2 as a possible D gene (6 bases). This CDR3 has 12 amino acids. The V end was cut by 8 bases, the J end by 3 bases, with 11 bases between. Germline V gene data show CDR1 as ENHRY and CDR2 as SYGVKD. CDR3 bases: TGTGCCATCGGGTCGGGAGACTACGAGCAGTACTTC. It is translated as CAIGSGDYEQYF.

This clonotype was seen at least ten times. The junction does not match germline at one end; this may be a read error. The rearrangement links TRBV6-1 to TRBJ1-1; D unclear. Looked up from germline, CDR1 is MNHNS and CDR2 is SASEGT. The length of the CDR3 is 13 residues. The CDR3 reads CASSPGEATEASF. In nucleotides, the CDR3 is TGTGCCAGCAGTCCGGGAGAGGCTACTGAAGCTTCCTTT.

Only a few counts were recorded for this clonotype. The chain links TRBV19 to TRBJ1-5, with a possible D match to TRBD1 (5 bases). Per the germline V gene, CDR1 is LNHDA and CDR2 is SQIVND (reference sequence). The CDR3 is 13 residues long. Between the trimmed V and J ends, which lost 9 bases and 0 bases, there was a span of 9 bases. The CDR3 coding sequence is TGTGCCAGCGGGACGGTTAGCAATCAGCCCCAGCATTTT. It is translated as CASGTVSNQPQHF.

This clonotype was seen a few times. The V gene is TRBV9, the J gene TRBJ2-7; D possibly matches TRBD1 or TRBD2 (5 bases each). The CDR3 loop spans 15 amino acids. Germline loops: CDR1 SGDLS, CDR2 YYNGEE. Trimming cost V 0 bases and J 0 bases, with 10 bases left between them. The CDR3 nucleotides are TGTGCCAGCAGCGTAGGTAGGGGACCCTCCTACGAGCAGTACTTC. This gives the protein CASSVGRGPSYEQYF.

This clonotype came up many times. This chain links TRBV11-1 with TRBJ1-1; TRBD1 aligns across 11 bases. V lost 5 bases to trimming and J lost 0 bases; unmatched junction nucleotides: 8. Germline values: CDR1 SGHAT, CDR2 FQDESV (reference sequence). The length of the CDR3 is 17 residues. CDR3 region: CASSPRGQGVMNTEAFF. CDR3 bases: TGTGCCAGCAGCCCTAGGGGACAGGGGGTTATGAACACTGAAGCTTTCTTT.

This clonotype was counted ten times or more. The chain employs TRBV5-1 and TRBJ2-1; D not certain. The ends were cut back, 3 bases at V and 0 bases at J, with 13 bases in the middle. The germline gives CDR1 SGHRS, CDR2 YFSETQ. The CDR3 extends over 16 amino acids. The chain's CDR3 is CASSSGGVSSYNEQFF. The DNA of the CDR3 is TGCGCCAGCAGCTCCGGCGGAGTGAGCTCCTACAATGAGCAGTTCTTC.

V is TRBV6-5 and J is TRBJ2-2; a possible D gene is TRBD1 (5 bases). In germline, CDR1 is MNHEY, CDR2 SVGAGI. The CDR3 contains 14 residues. The V gene lost 2 bases and the J gene lost 6 bases, with 10 bases spanning the gap. CDR3 in DNA: TGTGCCAGCAGTTACGCTTTAGGGGCCGGGGAGCTGTTTTTT. This translates into CASSYALGAGELFF.

Ten or more counts support this clonotype. This sequence joins TRBV3-1 and TRBJ2-2; TRBD1 matches 7 bases. V shed 10 bases and J 1 base; nucleotides not matched to a gene: 6. The CDR3 totals 14 residues. Germline assignment: CDR1 LGHDT and CDR2 YNNKEL (reference sequence). CDR3: CATRRTGNTGELFF. The CDR3 region has the DNA TGTGCCACAAGACGGACAGGGAACACCGGGGAGCTGTTTTTT.

This chain links TRBV4-1 with TRBJ1-5; no firm D call. The V gene's germline CDR1 is MGHRA and CDR2 YSYEKL. CDR3 length equals 13 residues. Trimming stripped 3 bases from V and 5 bases from J, with 8 bases between. The CDR3 nucleotides read TGCGCCAGCAGCCAGGCGGGGTATCAGCCCCAGCATTTT. Protein product: CASSQAGYQPQHF.

This clonotype was seen repeatedly, ten times or more. The gene calls are TRBV11-1 and TRBJ2-5; TRBD1 matches at 7 bases. The trim removed 2 bases at V and 1 base at J, leaving 4 bases unmatched. This CDR3 contains 15 residues. Germline V gene sequence: CDR1 SGHAT, CDR2 FQDESV (reference sequence). CDR3 amino acids: CASSLRQGAQETQYF. In nucleotides, the CDR3 is TGTGCCAGCAGCTTACGACAGGGAGCCCAAGAGACCCAGTACTTC.